This T cell receptor (beta chain) originates from a study of blood T cell repertoires in COVID-19. The Seattle patients joined while their infection was active and were tracked longitudinally afterward. In the source study's methods: Amplification of reference gene primers was used by the study to estimate nucleated cell counts. Some clones are missing from TCRdb's copy, which holds only in-frame ones; the method was immunoSEQ multiplex PCR. From that table come the V and J calls and clone size; the DNA was used to work out D and trimming. The sample carries 70,000 to 95,000 clones, roughly nine tenths recorded once. Sequencing was carried out using peripheral blood. This TCR was sampled from a man in his fifties with COVID-19, enrolled during active disease.

The CDR3 DNA sequence: TGTGCCAGCAGCCCCGGTGGGCGGGGGACCGGGGAGCTGTTTTTT. Encoded protein: CASSPGGRGTGELFF. The rearrangement joins TRBV7-6 to TRBJ2-2, with 7 positions matching TRBD2. The V gene end was trimmed by 5 bases and the J gene end by 5 bases; junction bases not matched to a gene: 8. CDR3 length: 15 residues. Germline V lookup: CDR1 SGHVS, CDR2 FNYEAQ.